What follows describes a single T cell receptor (beta chain). In its sample, this clonotype was seen many times. Its antigen has not been determined. One base away there is no much larger clone; base qualities are not given. For repertoire sequencing, the TCR beta CDR3 regions were amplified from RNA transcripts. The first round of RT-PCR was done with HTBI primers and the Qiagen OneStep RT-PCR kit, and was followed by a second round of multiplex PCR, then size selection and purification. The libraries underwent paired-end sequencing with 100 bp reads on an Illumina HiSeq2000. In the source study's methods: Reads were processed with SOAPnuke, discarding reads with adapters, uncalled bases, mean Phred below 15, or no exact constant-primer or identifier match. High-quality paired reads were merged with COPE v1.2.5. Each unique nucleotide sequence was defined as a clonotype, and clonotypes were aligned to IMGT TRB V, D and J references with MiTCR v1.1. The analysis was limited to V-J combinations with a frequency above 0.0001, which together covered approximately 99% of the repertoires. For each V-J combination, a TCR clonal expansion and chaos score was defined as F50 clonal expansion divided by the chaos observed in the TCRdist matrix. Features were reduced by Welch's t-statistics and random forest to over 10 V-J combinations, which fed a naive Bayes classifier. Thyroid-blood repertoire similarity was quantified with the Morisita-Horn index. TCRdb ran its own pipeline on the public reads, namely fastp trimming at Q25 and MiXCR clone calling, and kept in-frame beta chains. Rows are unified per CDR3 protein, each entry keeping the most common DNA and genes. The V and J calls come from TCRdb's annotation, not from the publication. A total of about 400,000 distinct CDR3 sequences appear in this sample, 18% of them only once. Roughly 1.4% of the sample belongs to the ten largest clones.

This record comes from a study of Graves' ophthalmopathy and Graves' hyperthyroidism (dated by TCRdb to the late 2010s). Regarding the research as a whole: Peripheral blood was collected at initial diagnosis, prior to any treatment. The independent validation cohort included around 19 hyperthyroidism patients plus 17 patients who later progressed from hyperthyroidism to ophthalmopathy. Following sample collection, hyperthyroidism patients were given methimazole at a starting dose of 30 mg daily, and ophthalmopathy patients were given high-dose intravenous methylprednisolone. In total, 135 blood samples were TCR-sequenced: around 42 ophthalmopathy, 75 hyperthyroidism and about 17 hyperthyroidism-to-ophthalmopathy patients. To explore V-J signatures distinguishing ophthalmopathy from hyperthyroidism, a discovery set of roughly 100 patients (around 44 ophthalmopathy, about 57 stable hyperthyroidism) was enrolled. In about 6 hyperthyroidism patients, T-cell repertoires of thyroid tissue and blood were compared. The study used signatures of the TCR beta repertoire to tell Graves' ophthalmopathy apart from Graves' hyperthyroidism and to predict which patients would progress to ophthalmopathy. The approximately 90 discovery patients were divided at random into training and test sets in a 7:3 ratio. Points the paper makes about the study in general: The 13-signature model separated ophthalmopathy from stable hyperthyroidism with about 86% sensitivity and 81.08% specificity in cross-validation, and 80%/75% in the test set. In validation, the model predicted ophthalmopathy progression with 55% to 71% sensitivity and approximately 72% specificity; some 13 predicted patients were CT-confirmed with GO in a median of around 6.5 months. No statistical method was used to predetermine the sample size, and group allocation was not hidden from the investigators. Most expanded thyroid clonotypes with frequency above 0.001 were also detected in blood, suggesting blood repertoires may reflect the thyroid immune response.

V and J lose 5 bases and 0 bases, and a span of 14 bases separates them. CDR1 and CDR2 were assigned from the germline V gene as MNHNS and SASEGT. The CDR3, cysteine through phenylalanine, is 16 amino acids long. Only the CDR3 DNA is retained, 48 bases long and in frame from the first base. Ophthalmopathy patients had moderately to severely active disease, Clinical Activity Score of at least 3, NOSPECS grade of at least 4, and disease duration under 3 months. Patients with other autoimmune diseases, uncontrolled infections, pregnancy or lactation were excluded from the study. Clinical symptoms, serum thyroxine, TRAb, thyroid ultrasound and orbital computed tomography formed the basis of the diagnosis. Using Ficoll-Paque density gradient centrifugation, PBMCs were isolated from over 8.5 ml of fresh peripheral blood. Total RNA was extracted using Trizol reagent, and RNA quality was checked on an Agilent 2100 Bioanalyzer.

Source material: peripheral blood. This receptor was identified in a woman between 18 and 29 years old with Graves' ophthalmopathy. Donor details come from another sample of the same person, matched by shared clones. The rearrangement joined TRBV6-1 to TRBJ1-3, with the D gene too uncertain to name. The nucleotide sequence is given as TGTGCCAGCAGTCGGTTTAACCCGAGCTCTGGAAACACCATATATTTT. Translation gives CASSRFNPSSGNTIYF.